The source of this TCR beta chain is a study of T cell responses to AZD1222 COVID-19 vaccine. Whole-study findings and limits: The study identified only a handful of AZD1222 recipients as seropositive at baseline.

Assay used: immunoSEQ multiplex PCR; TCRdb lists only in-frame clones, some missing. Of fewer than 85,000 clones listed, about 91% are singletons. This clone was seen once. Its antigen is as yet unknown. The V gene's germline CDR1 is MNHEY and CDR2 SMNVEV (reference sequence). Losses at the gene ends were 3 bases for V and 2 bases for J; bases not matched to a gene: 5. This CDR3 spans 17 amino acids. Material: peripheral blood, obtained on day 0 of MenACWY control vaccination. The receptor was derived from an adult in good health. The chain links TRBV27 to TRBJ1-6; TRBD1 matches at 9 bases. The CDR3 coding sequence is TGTGCCAGCAGTTTCCAAACAGGGGGCGCCTATAATTCACCCCTCCACTTT. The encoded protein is CASSFQTGGAYNSPLHF.